This TCR beta chain emerged from a study of T cell changes during pregnancy in multiple sclerosis. The table came from immunoSEQ multiplex PCR; TCRdb's copy has only in-frame clones and leaves some out. The sample contains about 73,000 clones, 85% to 95% of which appear only once. CDR1 MDHEN and CDR2 SYDVKM come from the germline V gene. The ends lost 5 bases at V and 14 bases at J; junction bases unmatched: 8. The CDR3 consists of 13 residues. Sequencing was performed on peripheral blood, taken in the third trimester of pregnancy. This clonotype originated in a female donor in good health, enrolled as a control in a pregnancy study. This chain links TRBV28 with TRBJ1-6; 8 bases agree with TRBD1. The DNA for the CDR3 is TGTGCCAGCAGTGCACGGACAGGGTCATCCCTCCACTTT. Encoded protein: CASSARTGSSLHF.